These 10 T cell receptor beta chains were all obtained from the same sample, sequenced in a study of T cell responses to AZD1222 COVID-19 vaccine (dated by TCRdb to the early 2020s). Library prep was done by the immunoSEQ multiplex PCR assay. Here the immuneACCESS table is served through TCRdb, limited to in-frame sequences with V and J called. Missing clones are a known gap in these copies; in checked studies unresolved V genes cover under half, and the rest lacks a known reason. The sample table shows more than 95,000 clones, and about 94% are seen once. In total, the top ten clones hold more than 4% of the sample. Reading the label with the study, this specimen's time point is: baseline before first vaccination. The sample consisted of peripheral blood, taken on day 0 of AZD1222 vaccination. The source of these receptors is an adult in good health.

V is TRBV27 and J is TRBJ2-7, with TRBD1 as a possible D gene (7 bases). The V gene's germline CDR1 is MNHEY and CDR2 SMNVEV (reference sequence). This CDR3 has 16 residues. The germline V and J ends were trimmed by 6 bases and 0 bases, with 18 bases remaining between them. The CDR3 here is CASSPLRGTSSYEQYF. The CDR3, as DNA: TGTGCCAGCAGCCCCCTCAGGGGGACTTCCTCCTACGAGCAGTACTTC.

In its sample, this clone was seen a few times. The chain uses TRBV27 and TRBJ2-7; TRBD1 or TRBD2 may be the D gene (6 bases each). Trimming cost V 5 bases and J 6 bases, with 17 bases left between them. Germline values: CDR1 MNHEY, CDR2 SMNVEV (reference sequence). The CDR3 contains 14 residues. The CDR3 DNA reads TGTGCCAGCAGTGTTAGGGGGGCGCGGGCCGAGCAGTACTTC. Its protein is CASSVRGARAEQYF.

V is TRBV12-5 and J is TRBJ2-3; 8 bases are shared with TRBD1. V gave up 1 base and J gave up 4 bases; unmatched junction bases: 4. The CDR3 sequence is 15 residues long. Germline V gene sequence: CDR1 LGHNT, CDR2 FRNRAP. The CDR3 here is CASGLGQGLADTQYF. CDR3 coding DNA: TGTGCTAGTGGTTTGGGACAGGGGCTTGCAGATACGCAGTATTTT.

The chain links TRBV6-5 to TRBJ2-5; possible D gene TRBD1, 5 bases. The CDR3 is 12 residues long. The germline gives CDR1 MNHEY, CDR2 SVGAGI. V was shortened by 10 bases and J by 1 base, with 10 bases between the two germline ends. For the CDR3, the DNA is TGTGCCACTCGAGACAGCCAAGAGACCCAGTACTTC. Its protein is CATRDSQETQYF.

V is TRBV3-1 (or the pseudogene TRBV3-2) and J is TRBJ2-3; 11 nucleotides agree with TRBD2. The V and J ends lost 2 bases and 3 bases, in that order; junction bases with no gene match: 10. The CDR3 runs to 18 residues. Germline-derived CDR1 and CDR2 are LGHDT and YNNKEL (reference sequence). CDR3 nucleotide sequence: TGTGCCAGCAGCCAAATAAGAACTAGCGGGAGTCGTACAGATACGCAGTATTTT. It codes for CASSQIRTSGSRTDTQYF.

The count of this clone is one. The chain couples TRBV27 to TRBJ1-1; TRBD1 aligns across 7 bases. Germline CDR1 reads MNHEY; CDR2 reads SMNVEV (reference sequence). V shed 4 bases, J shed 3 bases, and the junction held 5 bases outside the gene matches. The CDR3 runs to 14 residues. The CDR3 loop is CASSSHRGYTEAFF. The CDR3 DNA is TGTGCCAGCAGTTCACACAGGGGTTACACTGAAGCTTTCTTT.

V usage is TRBV19 and J usage is TRBJ2-7; D remains unclear. V dropped 1 base and J dropped 2 bases, with 9 bases sitting between them. The CDR3 spans 14 residues. Looked up from germline, CDR1 is LNHDA and CDR2 is SQIVND (reference sequence). In DNA, the CDR3 is TGTGCCAGTAGTATAGCTGCAGTTGCCTACGAGCAGTACTTC. Amino acids: CASSIAAVAYEQYF.

The chain carries TRBV5-5 and TRBJ1-3; no clear D gene. Trimming stripped 0 bases from V and 0 bases from J, with 7 bases between. The CDR3 runs to 15 residues. Germline assignment: CDR1 SGHKS and CDR2 YYEKEE (reference sequence). As DNA, the CDR3 is TGTGCCAGCAGCTTGGACACAGTCTCTGGAAACACCATATATTTT. Protein product: CASSLDTVSGNTIYF. Full variable domain (remainder filled in from reference TRBV5-5 and TRBJ1-3): DAGVTQSPTHLIKTRGQQVTLRCSPISGHKSVSWYQQVLGQGPQFIFQYYEKEERGRGNFPDRFSARQFPNYSSELNVNALLLGDSALYLCASSLDTVSGNTIYFGEGSWLTVV.

This sequence joins TRBV4-1 and TRBJ2-1; 8 nucleotides agree with TRBD2. The CDR3 contains 15 residues. CDR1 MGHRA and CDR2 YSYEKL come from the germline V gene. V gave up 1 base and J gave up 8 bases; unmatched junction bases: 7. CDR3 protein: CASSQGSGSFDEQFF. CDR3 DNA sequence: TGCGCCAGCAGCCAAGGGAGCGGGAGTTTCGATGAGCAGTTCTTC.

The chain carries TRBV7-2 and TRBJ2-3, with TRBD2 identical over 8 bases. Losses at the gene ends were 5 bases for V and 5 bases for J; bases not matched to a gene: 15. CDR3 length: 17 residues. Germline loops: CDR1 SGHTA, CDR2 FQGNSA. CDR3 loop: CASSTLGVAGSLDTQYF. The CDR3 DNA reads TGTGCCAGCAGCACACTCGGCGTAGCGGGATCACTAGATACGCAGTATTTT. Full variable domain (remainder filled in from reference TRBV7-2 and TRBJ2-3): GAGVSQSPSNKVTEKGKDVELRCDPISGHTALYWYRQSLGQGLEFLIYFQGNSAPDKSGLPSDRFSAERTGGSVSTLTIQRTQQEDSAVYLCASSTLGVAGSLDTQYFGPGTRLTVL.